This T cell receptor beta chain was observed in a study of T-cell reconstitution after alpha-beta-depleted transplantation in children (dated by TCRdb to about 2016). With respect to the entire study: Using TCR repertoire profiling, the study followed T-cell immune reconstitution in a quantitative way in children after TCRalphabeta/CD19-depleted allogeneic hematopoietic cell transplantation.

Receptor amplification or capture employed PCR. TCRdb records Illumina HiSeq 2500 as the sequencer. To normalize quantification of the TCRbeta repertoire, the TCR libraries were built with molecular barcoding that relied on unique molecular identifiers. TCRdb handled the public reads itself, with Q25 trimming in fastp and clone calling in MiXCR, and kept productive beta chains. Every entry covers one CDR3 protein and lists the most common genes and DNA from its rows. The sample yields around 600,000 distinct CDR3 sequences; around a sixth were counted once. In total, the top ten clones hold 1.1% of the sample. This clonotype was counted many times. It has no known antigen specificity. No much larger clonotype is one base removed from it; base qualities were not supplied. V is shortened by 5 bases, J by 6 bases, and the region joining them spans 13 bases. The germline V gene (reference sequence) specifies DFQATT as CDR1 and SNEGSKA as CDR2. The CDR3 has 13 amino acids, counting the end cysteine and phenylalanine. Just CDR3 DNA is preserved here, 39 bases in frame from base 1.

This specimen was PBMCs from the stem cell graft donor, taken from the stem cell graft. This TCR was recovered from a human donor who donated a stem cell graft to a child with acute myeloid leukemia. The chain couples TRBV20-1 to TRBJ2-2; a tentative D match to TRBD1 spans 7 bases. DNA sequence: TGCAGTGCTGGGAGGCAGGGGGCCGGGGAGCTGTTTTTT. Its translation reads: CSAGRQGAGELFF.